One and the same sample provided the 22 T cell receptor beta chains below, sequenced in a study of neurological immune-mediated disorders. TCRdb recomputed calls from the 5' RACE reads with MiXCR, one row per CDR3 protein. The sample lists tens of thousands of distinct CDR3 sequences, 5.2% seen once, with 7.4% in the top ten. Sequencing input: PBMCs. All receptors come from a man aged 18 to 30 with multiple sclerosis.

The sample holds many counts of this clonotype. The V and J genes are TRBV20-1 and TRBJ2-1, with 8 positions matching TRBD2. J lost 6 bases, V lost 3 bases, and 10 bases had no gene match. This CDR3 is built from 15 residues. In germline, CDR1 is DFQATT, CDR2 SNEGSKA (reference sequence). DNA of the CDR3: TGCAGTGCTAGCCCCCCCCGGGGGGGCCCCAATGAGCAGTTCTTC. As protein: CSASPPRGGPNEQFF.

Only a few counts were recorded for this clonotype. One junction end does not reproduce the germline sequence, and a read error may be involved. The chain joins TRBV28 to TRBJ1-5, with unresolved D. The CDR3 covers 11 residues. CDR1 and CDR2 from the germline V gene are MDHEN and SYDVKM. CDR3 coding DNA: TGTGCCAGCAGTTTGAAGGAGCCCCAGAATTTT. This sequence encodes CASSLKEPQNF.

This clonotype was seen a handful of times. This rearrangement joins TRBV12-3 or TRBV12-4 to TRBJ2-7, with 9 positions matching TRBD2. After removal of 6 bases from V and 2 bases from J, the junction contained 8 bases not matched to a gene. The CDR3 has 15 amino acids. As DNA, the CDR3 is TGTGCCAGCAGCGGGGCGGGGACTAGCACCTACGAGCAGTACTTC. Translating it yields CASSGAGTSTYEQYF.

This clonotype has at least ten counts. The junction differs from germline at one of its ends, possibly a read error. V is TRBV20-1 and J is TRBJ2-1; 8 bases are a match to TRBD1. Germline CDR1 reads DFQATT; CDR2 reads SNEGSKA (reference sequence). This CDR3 is 15 amino acids long. In DNA, the CDR3 is TGCAGTGCTCGCCTGACAGGGGCTTCCTTCAATGAGCAGTTCTTC. Its protein product is CSARLTGASFNEQFF.

The sample holds many counts of this clonotype. V is TRBV3-1 and J is TRBJ2-7; TRBD2 matches 12 bases. Germline CDR1 and CDR2: LGHDT and YNNKEL (reference sequence). The CDR3 loop spans 18 amino acids. With 0 bases clipped from V and 3 bases from J, the junction kept 9 bases outside the gene matches. Written as DNA, the CDR3 is TGTGCCAGCAGCCAAGATGCTAGCGGGAGGGCCCTCTACTACGAGCAGTACTTC. It translates to CASSQDASGRALYYEQYF.

This clonotype came up many times. This chain links TRBV5-6 with TRBJ2-3; TRBD1 is a possible D gene (6 bases). CDR1 is SGHDT and CDR2 is YYEEEE in the germline V gene. This CDR3 is built from 14 residues. The germline V and J ends were trimmed by 7 bases and 4 bases, with 16 bases remaining between them. In nucleotides, the CDR3 is TGTGCCAGCCTCAGGCAGGGGTTGGCAGATACGCAGTATTTT. It translates to CASLRQGLADTQYF.

This clonotype was seen at least ten times. The chain combines TRBV7-3 with TRBJ2-2; D may match TRBD1 or TRBD2 (5 bases each). This CDR3 is 15 amino acids long. Germline loops: CDR1 SGHTA, CDR2 FQGTGA. V dropped 3 bases and J dropped 2 bases, with 10 bases sitting between them. The CDR3 spells CASSLWGINTGELFF. DNA of the CDR3: TGTGCCAGCAGCTTGTGGGGGATAAACACCGGGGAGCTGTTTTTT.

In its sample, this clonotype was seen many times. This chain links TRBV10-3 with TRBJ2-7, with D perhaps matching TRBD2 (5 bases). The CDR3 has 16 amino acids. The germline V gene has CDR1 ENHRY and CDR2 SYGVKD. V lost 0 bases and J lost 5, with 17 bases in between. The CDR3 DNA is TGTGCCATCAGTGAGTCGACGGGTGGGAGCGTAAACGAGCAGTACTTC. It codes for CAISESTGGSVNEQYF.

In this sample, this clonotype turned up many times. A junction end diverges from the germline sequence, so it may reflect a read error. CDR3 nucleotides: TGCGCCAGCAGCTCAGGGTTGGACTCACCCCTCAACTTT. It is translated as CASSSGLDSPLNF. J is TRBJ1-6 and V is TRBV5-1, with D possibly matching TRBD1 (5 bases). The CDR3 runs 13 residues. CDR1 and CDR2 from the germline V gene are SGHRS and YFSETQ.

This clonotype was observed many times. The V and J genes are TRBV7-2 and TRBJ1-2, with 9 bases that match TRBD1. The CDR3 is made up of 17 amino acids. Looked up from germline, CDR1 is SGHTA and CDR2 is FQGNSA. The J segment lost 0 bases and the V segment lost 2 bases, leaving 7 bases of the junction unmatched. CDR3 in amino acids: CASSLPKTGGANYGYTF. CDR3 sequence (DNA): TGTGCCAGCAGCTTACCCAAAACAGGGGGCGCTAACTATGGCTACACCTTC.

This clonotype was picked up many times. J is TRBJ2-1 and V is TRBV20-1; D might be TRBD1 or TRBD2, each matching 6 bases. This CDR3 is built from 13 residues. The V gene's germline CDR1 is DFQATT and CDR2 SNEGSKA (reference sequence). V shed 6 bases and J shed 4 bases, with 13 bases lying between them. The CDR3: CSATGGQYNEQFF. The CDR3 DNA is TGCAGTGCCACCGGGGGCCAATACAATGAGCAGTTCTTC.

In its sample, this clonotype was seen many times. This chain joins TRBV20-1 and TRBJ1-2; perhaps TRBD1 as D (6 bases). CDR3 length equals 15 residues. Trimming cost V 6 bases and J 5 bases, with 22 bases left between them. Germline V gene lookup returns CDR1 DFQATT and CDR2 SNEGSKA (reference sequence). The CDR3 is CSANGGGGNGYGYTF. The CDR3 coding sequence is TGCAGTGCGAATGGGGGCGGGGGGAATGGGTATGGCTACACCTTC.

This clonotype was seen many times. The CDR3 nucleotides are TGCAGTGCTATCAGACAGGGCCTGGGCTATGGCTACACCTTC. Protein sequence: CSAIRQGLGYGYTF. The chain employs TRBV20-1 and TRBJ1-2; 7 bases line up with TRBD1. CDR1 DFQATT and CDR2 SNEGSKA come from the germline V gene (reference sequence). The junction had 9 bases not matched to a gene; V was cut back by 4 bases and J by 4 bases. The length of the CDR3 is 14 residues.

This clonotype was detected ten times or more. The chain combines TRBV20-1 with TRBJ2-3; TRBD2 agrees at 8 bases. The junction had 15 bases not matched to a gene; V was cut back by 4 bases and J by 6 bases. The CDR3 totals 16 residues. Germline V gene data show CDR1 as DFQATT and CDR2 as SNEGSKA (reference sequence). CDR3 nucleotides: TGCAGTGCTACTTTAGGAAGCGGGGGCCCCGGGGATACGCAGTATTTT. Its translation: CSATLGSGGPGDTQYF.

This clonotype was counted many times. The V gene is TRBV7-8, the J gene TRBJ2-5, with D uncertain. This CDR3 spans 13 amino acids. Germline-derived CDR1 and CDR2 are SGHVS and FQNEAQ. Trimming stripped 1 base from V and 5 bases from J, with 8 bases between. CDR3 sequence: CASSLGRLETQYF. As DNA, the CDR3 is TGTGCCAGCAGCTTAGGCAGGCTGGAGACCCAGTACTTC.

Only a few counts were recorded for this clonotype. V gene TRBV20-1 combines with J gene TRBJ2-1, with D possibly matching TRBD2 (6 bases). Germline values: CDR1 DFQATT, CDR2 SNEGSKA (reference sequence). The CDR3 is 15 amino acids. V was clipped by 0 bases and J by 9 bases, with 18 bases between them. CDR3 DNA: TGCAGTGCTAGAGATCGGGAGACTAGTTTGGGTGAGCAGTTCTTC. Protein sequence: CSARDRETSLGEQFF.

This clonotype has a count of ten or more. The chain combines TRBV6-6 with TRBJ2-3; 8 bases fit TRBD2. CDR3 length: 16 amino acids. Trimming removed 0 bases from V and 5 bases from J; junction bases left unmatched: 7. The germline V gene encodes CDR1 MNHNY and CDR2 SVGAGI (reference sequence). In nucleotides, the CDR3 is TGTGCCAGCAGTTACTCGTCCCGGCTAGCGGGAGATACGCAGTATTTT. Amino acid sequence: CASSYSSRLAGDTQYF.

This clonotype was picked up many times. The rearrangement uses TRBV6-6 and TRBJ1-1; D is unresolved. V lost 7 bases to trimming and J lost 4 bases, with 10 bases between them. Germline V lookup: CDR1 MNHNY, CDR2 SVGAGI (reference sequence). The CDR3 length is 12 residues. The CDR3 DNA sequence: TGTGCCAGCAAGGGTAGTTCCACTGAAGCTTTCTTT. Protein sequence: CASKGSSTEAFF.

This clonotype has just a few counts. The rearrangement joins TRBV12-3 or TRBV12-4 to TRBJ1-2; possible D gene TRBD1, 6 bases. The CDR3 totals 16 residues. The V end was cut by 2 bases, the J end by 7 bases, with 20 bases between. CDR3 in amino acids: CASSLIPTGKGVGYTF. CDR3 nucleotides: TGTGCCAGCAGTTTAATACCGACGGGAAAGGGGGTTGGCTACACCTTC.

This clonotype was seen repeatedly, ten times or more. The chain couples TRBV6-6 to TRBJ2-6; the match to TRBD1 covers 9 bases. The CDR3 is 18 amino acids. Germline CDR1 and CDR2: MNHNY and SVGAGI (reference sequence). J was trimmed by 0 bases and V by 6 bases; bases with no gene match: 9. CDR3 in amino acids: CASSPSDRGPSGANVLTF. The CDR3 DNA reads as TGTGCCAGCAGCCCATCGGACAGGGGACCCTCTGGGGCCAACGTCCTGACTTTC.

This clonotype showed up many times. The J gene is TRBJ2-7, the V gene TRBV7-8; D is unclear. The ends were cut back, 0 bases at V and 3 bases at J, with 12 bases in the middle. The V gene's germline CDR1 is SGHVS and CDR2 FQNEAQ. This CDR3 comprises 15 residues. CDR3 sequence: CASSLAPRDFYEQYF. Here the CDR3 DNA reads TGTGCCAGCAGCTTAGCGCCCCGAGACTTCTACGAGCAGTACTTC.

In its sample, this clonotype was seen a few times. The J gene is TRBJ2-5, the V gene TRBV7-9; 8 nucleotides align to TRBD1. Trimming removed 6 bases from V and 7 bases from J; junction bases left unmatched: 13. This CDR3 region has 15 residues. CDR1 SEHNR and CDR2 FQNEAQ come from the germline V gene (reference sequence). For the CDR3, the DNA is TGTGCCAGCAGTGATGAGGACAGGGCCCCCGGGACCCAGTACTTC. It is translated as CASSDEDRAPGTQYF.